The T cell receptor (beta chain) described here comes from a study of radiotherapy plus CTLA-4 blockade in lung cancer. Sequenced by immunoSEQ multiplex PCR; TCRdb stores in-frame clones only, minus some. Of 40,000 to 55,000 clones listed, around 77% were seen once; the top ten hold around 2.4%. Concerning this clone: Its antigen is as yet unknown.

The CDR3 spans 15 residues. V dropped 1 base and J dropped 2; count of bases not matched to a gene: 5. Germline CDR1 SEHNR, CDR2 FQNEAQ (reference sequence). Focal radiation with ipilimumab CTLA-4 blockade was given to patients with chemo-refractory metastatic non-small-cell lung cancer. Overall study findings and caveats: Clones of tumor-derived TCRs expanded in blood after radiotherapy plus ipilimumab.

This rearrangement joins TRBV7-9 to TRBJ2-7, with 7 bases that match TRBD2. The TCR was taken from a human donor with non-small cell lung cancer whose response to radiotherapy plus ipilimumab could not be evaluated. The specimen was peripheral blood, collected from a patient treated with radiotherapy plus ipilimumab. The CDR3 region is CASSLGGLGAYEQYF. CDR3 nucleotides: TGTGCCAGCAGCTTAGGCGGACTAGGAGCCTACGAGCAGTACTTC.